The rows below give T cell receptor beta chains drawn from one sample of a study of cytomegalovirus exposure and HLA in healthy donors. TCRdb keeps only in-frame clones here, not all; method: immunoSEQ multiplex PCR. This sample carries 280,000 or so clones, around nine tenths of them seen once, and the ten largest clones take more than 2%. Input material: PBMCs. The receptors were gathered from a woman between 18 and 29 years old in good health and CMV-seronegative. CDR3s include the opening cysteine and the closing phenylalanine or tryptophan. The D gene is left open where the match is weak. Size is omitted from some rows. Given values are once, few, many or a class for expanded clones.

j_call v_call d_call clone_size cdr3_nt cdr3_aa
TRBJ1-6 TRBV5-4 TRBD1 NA TGTGCCAGCAGCTTGGGGGGACAGGTTAATTCACCCCTCCACTTT CASSLGGQVNSPLHF
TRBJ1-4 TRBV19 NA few TGTGCCAGTAGTATGATAATCGGTGAAAAACTGTTTTTT CASSMIIGEKLFF
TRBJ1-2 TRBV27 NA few TGTGCCAGCAGTCCGAAAAGGGGGTATGGCTACACCTTC CASSPKRGYGYTF
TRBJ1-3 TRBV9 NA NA TGTGCCAGCAGCCCTGGAGGGACGTATGGAAACACCATATATTTT CASSPGGTYGNTIYF
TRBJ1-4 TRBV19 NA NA TGTGCCAGTAGTCCATCGGCAGGCCGAAAACTGTTTTTT CASSPSAGRKLFF
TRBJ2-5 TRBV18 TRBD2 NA TGTGCCAGCTCACCCGCGGGGGGCCAAGAGACCCAGTACTTC CASSPAGGQETQYF
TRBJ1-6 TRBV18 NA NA TGTGCCAGCTCACCAGGCAATTCACCCCTCCACTTT CASSPGNSPLHF
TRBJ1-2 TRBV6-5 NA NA TGTGCCAGCAGGGAGGGACCGCTACTCTTCTATGGCTACACCTTC CASREGPLLFYGYTF
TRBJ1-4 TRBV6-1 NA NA TGTGCCAGCAGTGCCGTGACAGGCAAGGGGTCAGGGACTAATGAAAAACTGTTTTTT CASSAVTGKGSGTNEKLFF
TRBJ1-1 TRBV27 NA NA TGTGCCAGCGGAAAGACGCGCGGAGCTTTCTTT CASGKTRGAFF
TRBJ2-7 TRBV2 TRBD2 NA TGTGCCAGCAGGAGCCAGGGCGGGGGCTACGAGCAGTACTTC CASRSQGGGYEQYF
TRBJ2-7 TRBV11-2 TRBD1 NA TGTGCCAGCAGCCCAAGTACAGGGGTATACGAGCAGTACTTC CASSPSTGVYEQYF
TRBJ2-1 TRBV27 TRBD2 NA TGTGCCAGCAAAGCGGGGGGGCGGAGCTCCTACAATGAGCAGTTCTTC CASKAGGRSSYNEQFF
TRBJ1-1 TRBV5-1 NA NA TGCGCCAGCAGCCCCAGGGGAGTGAACACCGAAGCTTTCTTT CASSPRGVNTEAFF
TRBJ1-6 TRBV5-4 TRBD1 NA TGTGCCAGCAGCTTGGGGACAGGGGGAAACTATAATTCACCCCTCCACTTT CASSLGTGGNYNSPLHF
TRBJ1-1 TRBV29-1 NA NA TGCAGGATAAACGTTAACCCGGGATCCAACACTGAAGCTTTCTTT CRINVNPGSNTEAFF
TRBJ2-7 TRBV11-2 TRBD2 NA TGTGCCAGCAGCTTAAAAGTCGGGGGGTCAAACTACGAGCAGTACTTC CASSLKVGGSNYEQYF
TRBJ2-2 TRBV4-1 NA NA TGCGCCAGCAGTTATTGGGAGCTCACCGGGGAGCTGTTTTTT CASSYWELTGELFF
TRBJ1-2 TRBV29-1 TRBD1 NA TGCAGCGTTGAAGAACAGGGGGCTCACGGCTACACCTTC CSVEEQGAHGYTF
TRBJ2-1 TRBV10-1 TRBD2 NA TGCGCCAGCAGTGACCTAACTAGCGGGGGGGCAAATGAGCAGTTCTTC CASSDLTSGGANEQFF
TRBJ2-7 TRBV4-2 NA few TGTGCCAGCAGCCCCTCGGGGGTTGGCTCCTACGAGCAGTACTTC CASSPSGVGSYEQYF
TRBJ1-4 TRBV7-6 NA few TGTGCCAGCAGCGGGAGCCCTCTCACAGATGAAAAACTGTTTTTT CASSGSPLTDEKLFF